This T cell receptor beta chain comes out of a study of blood T cells in healthy people across ages. Study-level background: T cells yielded about one barcoded beta molecule per two cells through template switching.

A second PCR of about 6 to 11 cycles used a sample-barcoded 5' primer and a J-beta primer mix. Via MiXCR, TCRdb re-called the 5' RACE reads, giving one row per CDR3 protein. This table has approximately 830,000 distinct CDR3 sequences, about 59% appearing once. Material: blood. The sequence came from a man aged 25 to 40 in good health.

Here the CDR3 DNA reads TGTGCCAGCCGGGACAGGGTCGCTGAAGCTTTCTTT. Translating gives CASRDRVAEAFF. The chain combines TRBV6-2 or TRBV6-3 with TRBJ1-1; 9 bases match TRBD1. V trimming: 8 bases; J trimming: 6 bases; junction bases outside the gene matches: 4. This CDR3 comprises 12 residues. The germline V gene encodes CDR1 MNHEY and CDR2 SVGEGT.